A single TCR beta chain is shown here with its context. The target antigen is unknown. The length of the CDR3 is 11 residues. V gave up 7 bases and J gave up 1 base, with 4 bases separating them. The germline CDR1 and CDR2 sequences are SQVTM and ANQGSEA. This sample stems from a study of identifying expanded T cells in peripheral blood. TCRdb keeps only in-frame clones here, not all; method: immunoSEQ multiplex PCR. There are about 85,000 clones in the sample; 85% to 90% occur only once, and over 15% lies in the top ten. Study-wide points: Differentially abundant clones: around 1.2 between replicates, about 16 at 2 to 3 weeks, approximately 19 at four. Clone count variance between roughly 2-week samples rose with total template count.

The receptor comes from a person between 18 and 75 years old in good health. Material for sequencing was blood. The chain carries TRBV29-1 and TRBJ2-2; D ambiguous. CDR3 bases: TGCAGCGGTGGGAACACCGGGGAGCTGTTTTTT. Protein product: CSGGNTGELFF.